The sample holds many counts of the clone carrying this T cell receptor beta chain. The data were obtained in a study of neurological immune-mediated disorders. TCRdb fed the 5' RACE reads into MiXCR, producing one record per CDR3 protein. Of tens of thousands of distinct CDR3 sequences in the sample, 7% to 8% were seen once. The specimen sequenced was PBMCs. The receptor was isolated from a woman between 40 and 55 years old in good health.

CDR3 in DNA: TGTGCCAGCAGTGAAGACAGGGGAAGGTCGAGGGGGTACTTC. It is translated as CASSEDRGRSRGYF. The J gene is TRBJ2-4, the V gene TRBV2; 7 bases fit TRBD1. The J segment lost 15 bases and the V segment lost 1 base, leaving 12 bases of the junction unmatched. This CDR3 comprises 14 residues. CDR1 is SNHLY, CDR2 FYNNEI, per germline.